The 19 T cell receptor beta chains in this list originate from one sample, sequenced in a study of blood T cell repertoires in COVID-19. The assay was immunoSEQ multiplex PCR, and TCRdb's table has in-frame clones only and misses some. The sample includes about 370,000 clones, nearly 90% seen only once; the top ten take about 1.7%. The sample consisted of PBMCs or T cells enriched from blood (not recorded which). The receptors originated from a young woman who had recovered from COVID-19.

The rearrangement links TRBV12-5 to TRBJ1-5, with 8 bases fitting TRBD1. Germline assignment: CDR1 LGHNT and CDR2 FRNRAP. V dropped 3 bases and J dropped 2; count of bases not matched to a gene: 3. The CDR3 is made up of 15 amino acids. CDR3 nucleotide sequence: TGTGCTAGTGGTTTAGAGGACAGGGGCAATCAGCCCCAGCATTTT. Protein sequence: CASGLEDRGNQPQHF.

The chain uses TRBV10-3 and TRBJ2-5; 9 bases match TRBD1. The germline CDR1 and CDR2 sequences are ENHRY and SYGVKD. The CDR3 length is 16 residues. V shed 4 bases, J shed 5 bases, and the junction held 11 bases outside the gene matches. The CDR3 here is CAISGGQGTTVETQYF. The CDR3 DNA reads TGTGCCATCAGTGGCGGACAGGGGACGACTGTGGAGACCCAGTACTTC.

V usage is TRBV3-1 (or the pseudogene TRBV3-2) and J usage is TRBJ2-5; 7 bases align to TRBD1. Trimming at V came to 1 base and at J to 5 bases, leaving 13 bases not matched to a gene. CDR1 is LGHDT, CDR2 YNNKEL, per germline (reference sequence). The CDR3 totals 17 residues. Here the CDR3 reads CASSQGLGGQEKETQYF. The CDR3, as DNA: TGTGCCAGCAGCCAAGGTTTAGGGGGCCAAGAGAAGGAGACCCAGTACTTC.

This clone has just one count. This chain links TRBV14 with TRBJ2-1; D may be TRBD2 (6 bases). This CDR3 contains 15 residues. The V end was cut by 4 bases, the J end by 4 bases, with 14 bases between. Germline V lookup: CDR1 SGHDN, CDR2 FVKESK. For the CDR3, the DNA is TGTGCCAGCAGCCGGGGGACTCGCCGATACAATGAGCAGTTCTTC. Its protein product is CASSRGTRRYNEQFF.

The chain recombines TRBV29-1 with TRBJ2-1; D might be TRBD1 (6 bases). Trimming pared 5 bases from V and 8 bases from J, leaving 13 bases between. This CDR3 spans 12 amino acids. Looked up from germline, CDR1 is SQVTM and CDR2 is ANQGSEA. The CDR3 sequence: CSVQTGPYEQFF. The DNA of the CDR3 is TGCAGCGTTCAGACAGGTCCCTATGAGCAGTTCTTC.

The V gene is TRBV3-1 (or the pseudogene TRBV3-2), the J gene TRBJ1-3, with a tentative D call TRBD1 (5 bases). V lost 0 bases and J lost 4, with 31 bases in between. Germline-derived CDR1 and CDR2 are LGHDT and YNNKEL (reference sequence). The CDR3 sequence is 22 residues long. CDR3 DNA sequence: TGTGCCAGCAGCCAAGATGCCGGGTTCAGGGTCGTGTTGGTGTCTCTCGGAAACACCATATATTTT. It specifies CASSQDAGFRVVLVSLGNTIYF.

The rearrangement uses TRBV3-1 (or the pseudogene TRBV3-2) and TRBJ1-3, with 8 bases fitting TRBD1. CDR1 is LGHDT and CDR2 is YNNKEL in the germline V gene (reference sequence). Trimming took 3 bases from V and 0 from J; bases not matched to a gene: 7. The CDR3 has 17 residues. In DNA, the CDR3 is TGTGCCAGCAGCCAGAGGACAGGGAGTTTCTCTGGAAACACCATATATTTT. Translating gives CASSQRTGSFSGNTIYF.

The J gene is TRBJ1-4, the V gene TRBV5-1; TRBD1 agrees at 8 bases. Germline CDR1 reads SGHRS; CDR2 reads YFSETQ. The CDR3 sequence is 15 residues long. With 0 bases clipped from V and 7 bases from J, the junction kept 5 bases outside the gene matches. The CDR3 DNA sequence: TGCGCCAGCAGCTTGGCAGGGGGCGGCGGTGAAAAACTGTTTTTT. This sequence encodes CASSLAGGGGEKLFF.

The chain uses TRBV28 and TRBJ1-1; no clear D gene. CDR1 MDHEN and CDR2 SYDVKM come from the germline V gene. Trimming cost V 3 bases and J 4 bases, with 9 bases left between them. This CDR3 has 13 amino acids. This CDR3 reads CASSFSISTEAFF. CDR3 coding DNA: TGTGCCAGCAGTTTTAGTATTTCCACTGAAGCTTTCTTT.

The chain links TRBV10-3 to TRBJ1-4; tentative D call: TRBD1 (5 bases). Germline loops: CDR1 ENHRY, CDR2 SYGVKD. Trimming pared 10 bases from V and 8 bases from J, leaving 17 bases between. The CDR3 is 13 amino acids. The CDR3 DNA reads as TGTGCCACTTCCCCCCTGGAGGGGGAAAAACTGTTTTTT. Amino acids: CATSPLEGEKLFF.

The V and J genes are TRBV27 and TRBJ2-3; no clear D. V was shortened by 4 bases and J by 6 bases, with 11 bases between the two germline ends. The CDR3 extends over 13 amino acids. CDR1 MNHEY and CDR2 SMNVEV come from the germline V gene (reference sequence). The CDR3 here is CASSSYNPDTQYF. CDR3 nucleotide sequence: TGTGCCAGCAGTTCTTACAATCCCGATACGCAGTATTTT.

The chain joins TRBV3-1 (or the pseudogene TRBV3-2) to TRBJ1-5, with D perhaps matching TRBD1 (5 bases). Germline V gene lookup returns CDR1 LGHDT and CDR2 YNNKEL (reference sequence). The V end lost 1 base, the J end lost 3 bases, and 13 bases lay between the germline ends. This CDR3 has 16 amino acids. The CDR3, as DNA: TGTGCCAGCAGCCAAGTCGGTAGGGGCGTCAATCAGCCCCAGCATTTT. Its translation: CASSQVGRGVNQPQHF.

The chain recombines TRBV24-1 with TRBJ2-1; 12 bases match TRBD2. After removal of 9 bases from V and 1 base from J, the junction contained 6 bases not matched to a gene. Germline loops: CDR1 KGHDR, CDR2 SFDVKD. The CDR3 is 16 amino acids. CDR3 in amino acids: CATQGTSGSSYNEQFF. The CDR3 nucleotides read TGTGCCACCCAAGGGACTAGCGGGTCGTCCTACAATGAGCAGTTCTTC.

In this sample, this clone turned up once. The chain couples TRBV24-1 to TRBJ2-5; D possibly corresponds to TRBD1 (5 bases). This CDR3 has 15 residues. The V gene lost 4 bases and the J gene lost 4 bases, with 15 bases spanning the gap. Germline CDR1 reads KGHDR; CDR2 reads SFDVKD. In nucleotides, the CDR3 is TGTGCCACCAGTGACCCAGGGCGGTCAGGAGAGACCCAGTACTTC. Protein: CATSDPGRSGETQYF.

This clone has more than one count but fewer than ten. V and J are TRBV7-3 and TRBJ2-7; 7 bases align to TRBD2. CDR1 SGHTA and CDR2 FQGTGA come from the germline V gene. This CDR3 is built from 16 residues. J gave up 5 bases and V 2 bases, and 12 bases lay outside the gene matches. The CDR3 loop reads CASSLVGGPVFHEQYF. CDR3 in DNA: TGTGCCAGCAGCTTAGTGGGAGGGCCGGTGTTCCACGAGCAGTACTTC.

V is TRBV5-4 and J is TRBJ1-1; D is unclear. The CDR3 has 13 residues. V was shortened by 1 base and J by 8 bases, with 12 bases between the two germline ends. Germline values: CDR1 SGHNT, CDR2 YYREEE (reference sequence). CDR3 residues: CASSLRVVGEAFF. For the CDR3, the DNA is TGTGCCAGCAGCTTGCGGGTTGTCGGGGAAGCTTTCTTT.

As DNA, the CDR3 is TGTGCCACCACGACAAGACAGGGGGCGAGCAATCAGCCCCAGCATTTT. This encodes CATTTRQGASNQPQHF. The chain employs TRBV19 and TRBJ1-5, with 10 positions matching TRBD1. Germline values: CDR1 LNHDA, CDR2 SQIVND (reference sequence). The CDR3 is made up of 16 amino acids. The ends lost 10 bases at V and 1 base at J; junction bases unmatched: 10.

The V gene is TRBV2, the J gene TRBJ2-1, with 8 bases matching TRBD2. After removal of 8 bases from V and 0 bases from J, the junction contained 9 bases not matched to a gene. The germline V gene has CDR1 SNHLY and CDR2 FYNNEI. The CDR3 totals 16 residues. DNA for the CDR3: TGTGCCAGCCACACTAGCGGAATCAGCTCCTACAATGAGCAGTTCTTC. Protein product: CASHTSGISSYNEQFF.

This chain uses TRBV18 with TRBJ1-1; D unresolved. The CDR3 has 14 residues. The V gene lost 0 bases and the J gene lost 0 bases, with 5 bases spanning the gap. Germline CDR1 KGHSH, CDR2 LQKENI. The CDR3 DNA follows: TGTGCCAGCTCACCACCGAGCCTGAACACTGAAGCTTTCTTT. It specifies CASSPPSLNTEAFF.